Shown below are 2 T cell receptor beta chains from a single sample sequenced in a study of molecular identifiers for immune sequencing clone quantification. TCRdb analysed the PCR reads with MiXCR anew, one entry per CDR3 protein. The repertoire includes 40,000 to 65,000 distinct CDR3 sequences, roughly a third of them detected once, and about 4.1% sits in the top ten. Sequencing input: naive CD8+ T cells from blood, with Jurkat cell RNA spiked in. Subset described: FACS-sorted CD8+CD4-CCR7+CD45RA+ naive T cells. These receptors were collected from a human donor in good health. Some libraries in this study had Jurkat cell RNA spiked in.

This clonotype is medium-sized (0.01 to 0.1%). V usage is TRBV28 and J usage is TRBJ2-3; D might be TRBD2 (7 bases). The CDR3 is 15 residues long. V gave up 3 bases and J gave up 4 bases, with 14 bases separating them. The germline gives CDR1 MDHEN, CDR2 SYDVKM. The CDR3 DNA follows: TGTGCCAGCAGTTTCGGGGGGCTTCGGGCAGATACGCAGTATTTT. The encoded protein is CASSFGGLRADTQYF.

The chain joins TRBV15 to TRBJ1-1; TRBD1 might be the D (6 bases). Trimming shortened V by 3 bases and J by 0 bases, and 11 bases separated the two germline ends. Looked up from germline, CDR1 is LNHNV and CDR2 is YYDKDF (reference sequence). The length of the CDR3 is 15 residues. This CDR3 is CATSSISGVNTEAFF. For the CDR3, the DNA is TGTGCCACCAGCAGTATTTCAGGGGTGAACACTGAAGCTTTCTTT.